One sample yielded the 19 T cell receptor beta chains listed below, sequenced in a study of T-cell reconstitution after alpha-beta-depleted transplantation in children (dated by TCRdb to the mid-2010s). Receptors were amplified or captured by PCR. The sequencer listed for this sample is Illumina HiSeq 2500. Molecular barcoding was employed in the preparation of TCR libraries, with unique molecular identifiers being used to normalize TCRbeta repertoire quantification. TCRdb trimmed the raw reads at Q25, called clones with MiXCR and kept productive beta chains. Rows merge per CDR3 protein into single entries with the most common DNA and genes. Within this sample are approximately 290,000 distinct CDR3 sequences, with 11% of them counted one time only. Jointly, the top ten make up 20% to 25% of the sample. The treatment or condition label of this sample denotes: allogeneic hematopoietic cell transplantation with graft depleted of TCRalphabeta T cells and CD19 B cells.

The input for sequencing was peripheral blood, taken 180 days after TCRalphabeta/CD19-depleted stem cell transplant. The receptor source for this set is a male patient between 2 and 10 years old who had a stem cell transplant for chronic granulomatous disease, so the T cells may come from the graft donor.

At least ten counts were recorded for this clonotype. The J gene is TRBJ2-3, the V gene TRBV10-3; no clear D. Germline V gene sequence: CDR1 ENHRY, CDR2 SYGVKD. This CDR3 is built from 14 residues. Deletions cut 7 bases from V and 1 base from J, with 12 bases between. CDR3 residues: CAINRGGGTDTQYF. The CDR3 DNA follows: TGTGCCATCAATAGAGGTGGAGGCACAGATACGCAGTATTTT.

This chain links TRBV7-9 with TRBJ2-7, with D unclear. The CDR3 has 16 residues. The V end lost 5 bases, the J end lost 6 bases, and 23 bases lay between the germline ends. CDR1 is SEHNR and CDR2 is FQNEAQ in the germline V gene (reference sequence). CDR3 protein: CASSGPLYPSFSEQYF. The CDR3 DNA reads as TGTGCCAGCAGCGGACCTCTTTATCCCAGTTTCTCCGAGCAGTACTTC.

This clonotype was seen many times. This chain links TRBV7-9 with TRBJ2-2; D gene unclear. Trimming removed 3 bases from V and 1 base from J, with 9 bases in between. CDR3 length: 15 residues. CDR1 and CDR2 from the germline V gene are SEHNR and FQNEAQ (reference sequence). CDR3 residues: CASSLKAGNTGELFF. CDR3 DNA sequence: TGTGCCAGCAGCTTGAAGGCAGGGAACACCGGGGAGCTGTTTTTT.

As for this clonotype: Given a much more abundant clone one base away, this may be a read error. The chain joins TRBV10-2 to TRBJ2-1; tentative D call: TRBD2 (5 bases). The CDR3 extends over 14 amino acids. Germline CDR1 and CDR2: WSHSY and SAAADI. CDR3 DNA sequence: TGCGCCAGGAGTGACGCGGGCGACTACAATGAGCAGTTCTTC. Protein sequence: CARSDAGDYNEQFF.

This clonotype occurred many times. V is TRBV11-2 and J is TRBJ2-1; D possibly corresponds to TRBD2 (6 bases). V shed 5 bases and J shed 4 bases, with 12 bases lying between them. Germline CDR1 and CDR2: SGHAT and FQNNGV. This CDR3 is built from 14 residues. The CDR3 here is CASSSLAGYNEQFF. Here the CDR3 DNA reads TGTGCCAGCAGCAGCTTGGCGGGATACAATGAGCAGTTCTTC.

This clonotype appeared many times. The V gene is TRBV7-9, the J gene TRBJ1-1; 7 positions match TRBD1. The J segment lost 3 bases and the V segment lost 5 bases, leaving 6 bases of the junction unmatched. Germline values: CDR1 SEHNR, CDR2 FQNEAQ (reference sequence). This CDR3 is built from 14 residues. The CDR3, as DNA: TGTGCCAGCAGCGCAGTAACAGGGGACACTGAAGCTTTCTTT. It encodes CASSAVTGDTEAFF.

V gene TRBV29-1 combines with J gene TRBJ1-1; 7 bases match TRBD1. Unmatched junction bases numbered 7, after V lost 1 base and J lost 5 bases. The germline V gene encodes CDR1 SQVTM and CDR2 ANQGSEA. This CDR3 spans 14 amino acids. In DNA form, the CDR3 reads TGCAGCGTTGAAGTCCCGGGACAGTGGACTGAAGCTTTCTTT. Its translation: CSVEVPGQWTEAFF. Looking up the rest from reference TRBV29-1 and TRBJ1-1 gives the full variable domain: SAVISQKPSRDICQRGTSLTIQCQVDSQVTMMFWYRQQPGQSLTLIATANQGSEATYESGFVIDKFPISRPNLTFSTLTVSNMSPEDSSIYLCSVEVPGQWTEAFFGQGTRLTVV.

Ten or more counts support this clonotype. V is TRBV5-5 and J is TRBJ1-5; the D is unclear. Germline-derived CDR1 and CDR2 are SGHKS and YYEKEE (reference sequence). The CDR3 runs 14 residues. Trimming left V 7 bases short and J 5 bases short, with 16 bases between. In nucleotides, the CDR3 is TGTGCCAGCGAAAGAAAACGGCGTGATCAGCCCCAGCATTTT. Residues: CASERKRRDQPQHF.

The table lists this clonotype with many counts. The CDR3 DNA follows: TGTGCCAGCAGCCCTAGGACACGGAACACCGGGGAGCTGTTTTTT. Translation: CASSPRTRNTGELFF. The J gene is TRBJ2-2, the V gene TRBV13; D might be TRBD1 (5 bases). V gave up 5 bases and J gave up 1 base, with 11 bases separating them. The CDR3 loop spans 15 amino acids. CDR1 PRHDT and CDR2 FYEKMQ come from the germline V gene (reference sequence).

The chain joins TRBV24-1 to TRBJ1-2, with 7 nucleotides matching TRBD1. CDR3 length: 13 amino acids. The ends lost 9 bases at V and 4 bases at J; junction bases unmatched: 7. Germline V lookup: CDR1 KGHDR, CDR2 SFDVKD. This chain's CDR3 is CATEGTGAYGYTF. The DNA of the CDR3 is TGTGCCACCGAAGGTACAGGGGCCTATGGCTACACCTTC.

The sample holds a few counts of this clonotype. The chain links TRBV5-1 to TRBJ2-4; tentatively, D is TRBD1 (5 bases). CDR3 length: 13 residues. Per germline, CDR1 SGHRS and CDR2 YFSETQ. Trimming pared 0 bases from V and 4 bases from J, leaving 5 bases between. CDR3 in DNA: TGCGCCAGCAGCTTGGGACAGAAAAACATTCAGTACTTC. It yields the protein CASSLGQKNIQYF.

This clonotype has a count of ten or more. The V call is TRBV29-1, the J call TRBJ1-2; D gene uncertain. The CDR3 spans 14 residues. The germline gives CDR1 SQVTM, CDR2 ANQGSEA. V was clipped by 6 bases and J by 7 bases, with 21 bases between them. CDR3 bases: TGCAGCGTCCGGAATCAACGATCATTTTCTGGCTACACCTTC. It translates to CSVRNQRSFSGYTF.

This chain uses TRBV7-3 with TRBJ2-7; D gene ambiguous. Germline assignment: CDR1 SGHTA and CDR2 FQGTGA. This CDR3 is built from 16 residues. The V end lost 1 base, the J end lost 6 bases, and 19 bases lay between the germline ends. CDR3 residues: CASSLIPTAMRGEQYF. The CDR3 DNA sequence: TGTGCCAGCAGCTTAATCCCTACAGCAATGAGAGGCGAGCAGTACTTC.

Concerning this clonotype: This may be a read error, as it is one base from a much larger clone. The chain has TRBV20-1 and TRBJ1-1; TRBD1 agrees at 7 bases. The CDR3 spans 15 residues. The germline CDR1 and CDR2 sequences are DFQATT and SNEGSKA (reference sequence). CDR3 in amino acids: CSADRVIKMNSEAFF. The DNA for the CDR3 is TGCAGTGCTGACAGGGTGATTAAAATGAACTCTGAAGCTTTCTTT.

This clonotype showed up many times. The gene calls are TRBV7-6 and TRBJ2-7; the D gene could be TRBD1 or TRBD2 (5 bases each). CDR3 length: 15 residues. V dropped 5 bases and J dropped 6 bases, with 20 bases sitting between them. Looked up from germline, CDR1 is SGHVS and CDR2 is FNYEAQ. The CDR3 reads CASSAGTQKNGEQYF. The CDR3 coding sequence is TGTGCCAGCAGCGCCGGGACCCAGAAAAATGGCGAGCAGTACTTC.

In its sample, this clonotype was seen a few times. The chain joins TRBV9 to TRBJ2-2; 11 bases fit TRBD2. CDR1 and CDR2 (germline): SGDLS, YYNGEE. V lost 3 bases and J lost 4; bases outside the gene matches: 11. The CDR3 is 18 amino acids. DNA of the CDR3: TGTGCCAGCAGCGCCCCTGCTGGCACTAGCGGGGGCACCGGGGAGCTGTTTTTT. This gives the protein CASSAPAGTSGGTGELFF. The full variable domain, with the rest looked up from reference TRBV9 and TRBJ2-2, is DSGVTQTPKHLITATGQRVTLRCSPRSGDLSVYWYQQSLDQGLQFLIQYYNGEERAKGNILERFSAQQFPDLHSELNLSSLELGDSALYFCASSAPAGTSGGTGELFFGEGSRLTVL.

This clonotype was detected many times. This rearrangement joins TRBV2 to TRBJ2-1, with a weak D call TRBD2 (6 bases). V lost 7 bases and J lost 8, with 9 bases in between. Germline V gene data show CDR1 as SNHLY and CDR2 as FYNNEI. CDR3 length: 11 amino acids. DNA for the CDR3: TGTGCCAGCACTAGCGAATATGAGCAGTTCTTC. Amino acid sequence: CASTSEYEQFF.

This clonotype has a count of ten or more. J is TRBJ2-3 and V is TRBV4-1, with 9 bases lining up with TRBD2. CDR1 MGHRA and CDR2 YSYEKL come from the germline V gene. The CDR3 is 17 residues long. Trimming took 1 base from V and 1 from J; bases not matched to a gene: 6. This CDR3 reads CASSQASRTSGTDTQYF. CDR3 in DNA: TGCGCCAGCAGCCAAGCGTCCAGGACTAGCGGCACAGATACGCAGTATTTT.

To note about this clonotype: A read error may be the cause here, since a much bigger clone is one base away. This rearrangement joins TRBV6-5 to TRBJ1-5; tentative D call: TRBD1 (6 bases). Trimming removed 0 bases from V and 3 bases from J, with 18 bases in between. This CDR3 region has 18 residues. The germline V gene encodes CDR1 MNHEY and CDR2 SVGAGI. The CDR3 here is CASSYSTLGGLNNQPQHF. CDR3 bases: TGTGCCAGCAGTTACTCGACCCTTGGGGGCCTTAACAATCAGCCCCAGCATTTT.